The clone carrying this T cell receptor beta chain has at least ten counts. Its target is not known. These data are taken from a study of T cells in Graves' hyperthyroidism and ophthalmopathy. Study results and limitations: Ophthalmopathy and stable hyperthyroidism were separated by a 13 V-J model.

Patients were excluded for uncontrolled infection, other autoimmune disease, pregnancy or lactation. V lost 7 bases to trimming and J lost 5 bases; unmatched junction nucleotides: 11. The CDR3 is 16 amino acids. The CDR3 regions of TCR beta were amplified from RNA transcripts. Using the HTBI primer set, a first-round RT-PCR was run on the TCR CDR3. Each CDR3 protein gets one entry after TCRdb re-called the multiplex PCR reads with MiXCR. The data show 400,000 to 550,000 distinct CDR3 sequences, with over 13% seen just once and 15% to 20% held by the top ten. The sequencing sample was made of blood. This clonotype was obtained from a woman aged 18-29 years with Graves' hyperthyroidism. This sequence joins TRBV12-3 or TRBV12-4 and TRBJ2-1; 10 bases match TRBD2. Here the CDR3 reads CASTPVLAGANNEQFF. DNA of the CDR3: TGTGCCAGCACCCCCGTGCTAGCGGGAGCCAACAATGAGCAGTTCTTC.